The T cell receptor (beta chain) under discussion was sequenced for a study of blood T cell repertoires in COVID-19. Study-level information: T cells, B-cell-depleted T cells, or PBMCs supplied cDNA or gDNA.

The table came from immunoSEQ multiplex PCR; TCRdb's copy has only in-frame clones and leaves some out. There are 250,000 to 350,000 clones in the sample; around 90% occur only once, and 2.9% lies in the top ten. The CDR3 sequence is 16 residues long. J gave up 1 base and V 2 bases, and 3 bases lay outside the gene matches. Germline V gives CDR1 SGHDN, CDR2 FVKESK. Sequencing was done on a sample of peripheral blood. This sequence originates from a woman aged 25 to 39 with COVID-19, enrolled during active disease. The chain combines TRBV14 with TRBJ2-2; 8 bases are a match to TRBD1. The CDR3 is CASSQLDRGNTGELFF. CDR3 coding DNA: TGTGCCAGCAGCCAACTTGACAGGGGGAACACCGGGGAGCTGTTTTTT.